These 2 T cell receptor beta chains were all obtained from the same sample, sequenced in a study of CD8 T cells in Susac syndrome. RNA in amounts of about 0.45 to 1 ug was reverse transcribed with random hexamers. MiXCR, run by TCRdb on the immunoSEQ multiplex PCR reads, gives a single entry per CDR3 protein. Of roughly 140,000 distinct CDR3 sequences listed, nearly 97% are singletons. The material sequenced was CD8+ T cells from PBMCs. These receptors all come from a human donor with multiple sclerosis.

The chain joins TRBV28 to TRBJ1-2; tentatively, D is TRBD1 (6 bases). The ends were cut back, 4 bases at V and 8 bases at J, with 20 bases in the middle. The CDR3 runs 15 residues. Germline CDR1 is MDHEN and CDR2 is SYDVKM. CDR3 residues: CASSYKYRVQVGYTF. The CDR3 bases are TGTGCCAGCAGTTATAAGTACAGGGTCCAAGTGGGCTACACCTTC.

The rearrangement links TRBV12-3 or TRBV12-4 to TRBJ2-1; TRBD1 matches at 8 bases. This CDR3 contains 15 residues. V trimming: 0 bases; J trimming: 10 bases; junction bases outside the gene matches: 8. CDR3 in DNA: TGTGCCAGCAGTTTAGCCGGACAGGGTAGGACAGAGCAGTTCTTC. Translation: CASSLAGQGRTEQFF.